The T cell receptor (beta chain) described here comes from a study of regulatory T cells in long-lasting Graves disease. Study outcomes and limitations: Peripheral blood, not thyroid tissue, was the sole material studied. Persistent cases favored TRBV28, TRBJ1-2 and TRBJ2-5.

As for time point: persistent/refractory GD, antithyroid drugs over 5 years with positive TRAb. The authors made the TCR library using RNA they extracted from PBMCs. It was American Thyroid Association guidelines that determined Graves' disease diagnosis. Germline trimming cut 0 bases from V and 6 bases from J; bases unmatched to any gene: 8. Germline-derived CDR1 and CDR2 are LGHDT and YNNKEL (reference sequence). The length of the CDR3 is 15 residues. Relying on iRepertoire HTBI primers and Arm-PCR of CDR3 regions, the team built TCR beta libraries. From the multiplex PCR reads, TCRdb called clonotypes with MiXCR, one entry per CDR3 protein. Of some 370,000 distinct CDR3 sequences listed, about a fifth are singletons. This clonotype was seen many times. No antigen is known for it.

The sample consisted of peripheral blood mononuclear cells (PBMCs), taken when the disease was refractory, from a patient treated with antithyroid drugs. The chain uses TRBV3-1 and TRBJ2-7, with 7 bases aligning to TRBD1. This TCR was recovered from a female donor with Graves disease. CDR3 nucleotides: TGTGCCAGCAGCCAAGAGACAGGGTCCTCTAGCGAGCAGTACTTC. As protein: CASSQETGSSSEQYF.